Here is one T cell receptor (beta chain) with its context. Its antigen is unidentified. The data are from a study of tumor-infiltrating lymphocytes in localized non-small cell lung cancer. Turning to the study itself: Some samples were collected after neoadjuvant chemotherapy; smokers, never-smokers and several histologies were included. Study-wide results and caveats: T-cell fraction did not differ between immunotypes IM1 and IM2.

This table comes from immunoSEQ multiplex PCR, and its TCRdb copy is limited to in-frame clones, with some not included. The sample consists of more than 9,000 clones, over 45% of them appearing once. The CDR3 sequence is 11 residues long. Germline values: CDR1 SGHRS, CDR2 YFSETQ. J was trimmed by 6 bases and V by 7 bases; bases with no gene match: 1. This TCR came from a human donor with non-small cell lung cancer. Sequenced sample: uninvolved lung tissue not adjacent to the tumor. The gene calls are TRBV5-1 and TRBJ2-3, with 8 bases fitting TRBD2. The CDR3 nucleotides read TGCGCCAGCTTAGCGGGGGATACGCAGTATTTT. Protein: CASLAGDTQYF.